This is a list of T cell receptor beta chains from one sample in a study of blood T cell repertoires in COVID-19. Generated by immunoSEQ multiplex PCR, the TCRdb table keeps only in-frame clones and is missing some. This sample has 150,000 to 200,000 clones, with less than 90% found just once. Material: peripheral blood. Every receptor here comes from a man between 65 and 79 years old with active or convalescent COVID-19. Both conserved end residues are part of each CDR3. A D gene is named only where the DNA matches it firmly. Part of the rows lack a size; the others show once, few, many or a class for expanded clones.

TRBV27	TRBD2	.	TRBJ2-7	TGTGCCAGCAGTTTACGAGGGACTAGCGGGAATCCTGGCGAGCAGTACTTC	CASSLRGTSGNPGEQYF
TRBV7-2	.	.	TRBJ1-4	TGTGCCAGCAGCTTCCTAAGTACCACACCCATAGGGGATGAAAAACTGTTTTTT	CASSFLSTTPIGDEKLFF
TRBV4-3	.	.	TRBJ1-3	TGCGCCAGCAGCCATAGGGGAGGTACCTTCGACACCATATATTTT	CASSHRGGTFDTIYF
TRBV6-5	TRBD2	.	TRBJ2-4	TGTGCCAGCAGCCTAGCGGGAGGGCCTCCTTACATTCAGTACTTC	CASSLAGGPPYIQYF
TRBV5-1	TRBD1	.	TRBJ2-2	TGCGCCAGCAGCTTGACGTTGACAGGGTCCACCGGGGAGCTGTTTTTT	CASSLTLTGSTGELFF
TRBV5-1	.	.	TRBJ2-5	TGCGCCAGCAGCTTGGGATCCGGAGAGAAGACCCAGTACTTC	CASSLGSGEKTQYF
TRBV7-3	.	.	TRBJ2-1	TGTGCCAGCAGCTTAATAACACCAGGTGAGCAGTTCTTC	CASSLITPGEQFF
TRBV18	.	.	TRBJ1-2	TGTGCCAGCTCACCAGATCTGGGGGCGGCTGGCTACACCTTC	CASSPDLGAAGYTF
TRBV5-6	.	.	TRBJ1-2	TGTGCCAGCAGCTTGGACAGGGTCCATGGCTACACCTTC	CASSLDRVHGYTF
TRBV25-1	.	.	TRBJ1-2	TGTGCCAGCAGTGGCCTACAGGGAGGGGCTTTAGCTAACTATGGCTACACCTTC	CASSGLQGGALANYGYTF
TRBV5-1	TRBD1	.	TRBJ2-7	TGCGCCAGCAGCCTAAGACAGGGCTGGTACGAGCAGTACTTC	CASSLRQGWYEQYF
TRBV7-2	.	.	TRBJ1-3	TGTGCCAGCAGGAAAGCGATAACGAGCTCTGGAAACACCATATATTTT	CASRKAITSSGNTIYF
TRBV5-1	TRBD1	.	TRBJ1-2	TGCGCCAGCAGCAGAGGGACAGGGAGTTTCTATGGCTACACCTTC	CASSRGTGSFYGYTF
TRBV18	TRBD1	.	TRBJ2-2	TGTGCCAGCTCACAGGGACAGGCCCTGAACACCGGGGAGCTGTTTTTT	CASSQGQALNTGELFF
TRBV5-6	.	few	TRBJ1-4	TGTGCCAGCAACCAAGGGGGTGCTAATGAAAAACTGTTTTTT	CASNQGGANEKLFF
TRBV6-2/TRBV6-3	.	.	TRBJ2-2	TGTGCCAGCAGTCGCGGACAGCGGAACACCGGGGAGCTGTTTTTT	CASSRGQRNTGELFF
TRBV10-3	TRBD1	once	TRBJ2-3	TGTGCCATCAGTGAGCTAGGGGGCTACACAGATACGCAGTATTTT	CAISELGGYTDTQYF
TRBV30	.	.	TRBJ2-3	TGTGCCTGGCACGATTCAGGGGGCACAGATACGCAGTATTTT	CAWHDSGGTDTQYF
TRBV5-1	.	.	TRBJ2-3	TGCGCCAGCAGCTTGGAAGCCACAGATACGCAGTATTTT	CASSLEATDTQYF
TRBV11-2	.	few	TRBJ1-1	TGTGCCAGCAGTCCTAAGACAGGAGAAGCTTTCTTT	CASSPKTGEAFF
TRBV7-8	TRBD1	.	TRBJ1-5	TGTGCCAGCAGCCTTTGGACAGGGGGCGAGAATCAGCCCCAGCATTTT	CASSLWTGGENQPQHF
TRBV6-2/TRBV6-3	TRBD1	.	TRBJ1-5	TGTGCCAGCAGCTGGACAGGGAATAGCAATCAGCCCCAGCATTTT	CASSWTGNSNQPQHF
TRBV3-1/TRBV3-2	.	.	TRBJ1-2	TGTGCCAGCAGTTGGACACAGGTTCCCTATGGCTACACCTTC	CASSWTQVPYGYTF
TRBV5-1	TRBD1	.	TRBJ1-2	TGCGCCAGCAGCGACCGGGACAGTGGCTACACCTTC	CASSDRDSGYTF
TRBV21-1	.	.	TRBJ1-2	TGTGCCAGCAGCCTAAGAGGGGGAAGGGAGCTAGATGGCTACACCTTC	CASSLRGGRELDGYTF
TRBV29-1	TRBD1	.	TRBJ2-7	TGCAGCGTCACCTATACGACAGGGTTGGGCGAGCAGTACTTC	CSVTYTTGLGEQYF
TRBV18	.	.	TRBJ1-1	TGTGCCAGCTCAAGGACAGACCCCACTGAAGCTTTCTTT	CASSRTDPTEAFF
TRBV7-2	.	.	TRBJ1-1	TGTGCCAGCAGCTCCCCCGGGTTCGCGAACACTGAAGCTTTCTTT	CASSSPGFANTEAFF
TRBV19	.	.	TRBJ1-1	TGTGCCAGTATAGGCAGGGTTAACACTGAAGCTTTCTTT	CASIGRVNTEAFF
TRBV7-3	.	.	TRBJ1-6	TGTGCCAGCAGCTTAGGGTCCGGGGAGGATTCACCCCTCCACTTT	CASSLGSGEDSPLHF
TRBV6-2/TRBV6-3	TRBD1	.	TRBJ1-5	TGTGCCAGCAGTTACTCACAGGGGGCCGGTCAGCCCCAGCATTTT	CASSYSQGAGQPQHF
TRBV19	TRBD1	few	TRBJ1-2	TGTGCCAGTAGTTCCAGGGACAGGCGCACGGGCTACACCTTC	CASSSRDRRTGYTF
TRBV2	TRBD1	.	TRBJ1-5	TGTGCCAGCAGCGCGACAGGGTATGGCAATCAGCCCCAGCATTTT	CASSATGYGNQPQHF
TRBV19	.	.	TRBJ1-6	TGTGCCAGTACCGACAGCCGGCACTATAATTCACCCCTCCACTTT	CASTDSRHYNSPLHF
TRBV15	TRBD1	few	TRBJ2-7	TGTGCCACCAGCAGAGATTCCGCCACCGGGACAGCGAGCCACGAGCAGTACTTC	CATSRDSATGTASHEQYF
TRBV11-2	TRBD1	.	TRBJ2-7	TGTGCCAGCAGTTCCCCCCGGGACAGGGCCTACGAGCAGTACTTC	CASSSPRDRAYEQYF
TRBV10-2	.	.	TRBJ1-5	TGCGCCAGCGGGAAGGGGGGCAATCAGCCCCAGCATTTT	CASGKGGNQPQHF
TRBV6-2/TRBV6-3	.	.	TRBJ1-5	TGTGCCAGCAGTTACAAAAGGGAGGATCAGCCCCAGCATTTT	CASSYKREDQPQHF
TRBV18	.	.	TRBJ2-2	TGTGCCAGCTCACCCCGACAGGTTGGTCCGGGCACCGGGGAGCTGTTTTTT	CASSPRQVGPGTGELFF
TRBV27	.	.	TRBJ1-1	TGTGCCAGCAGTCGAATACTCACAGGGACTGAAGCTTTCTTT	CASSRILTGTEAFF
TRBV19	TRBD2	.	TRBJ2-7	TGTGCCAGTAGGGGACTAGTAGGACACGAGCAGTACTTC	CASRGLVGHEQYF
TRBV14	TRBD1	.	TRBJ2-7	TGTGCCAGCAGCCTCGGGACAGGAGGCGAGCAGTACTTC	CASSLGTGGEQYF